A single sample is the source of the 13 T cell receptor beta chains below, sequenced in a study of cytomegalovirus exposure and HLA in healthy donors. PCR used 60 Vbeta primers and 13 Jbeta primers. Sequencing used immunoSEQ multiplex PCR; TCRdb keeps in-frame clones, though not all of them. Of some 200,000 clones listed, 70% to 80% were seen once; the top ten hold 0.22%. Sequencing input: PBMCs. The source of these receptors is a girl aged 2 to 9 in good health and CMV-seronegative.

J is TRBJ1-5 and V is TRBV15, with unresolved D. The CDR3 has 16 residues. The germline V gene encodes CDR1 LNHNV and CDR2 YYDKDF (reference sequence). The V end was cut by 6 bases, the J end by 0 bases, with 15 bases between. The CDR3 here is CATRFGVGSSNQPQHF. The CDR3 bases are TGTGCCACCAGGTTTGGTGTTGGCAGTAGCAATCAGCCCCAGCATTTT.

In DNA form, the CDR3 reads TGTGCCAGCAGTTACGGGGCTGCGAACACCGGGGAGCTGTTTTTT. Translated, it gives CASSYGAANTGELFF. The chain has TRBV6-5 and TRBJ2-2, with D possibly TRBD1 on 5 matching bases. Germline V CDR1 and CDR2: MNHEY, SVGAGI. This CDR3 is 15 amino acids long. The V gene lost 2 bases and the J gene lost 0 bases, with 7 bases spanning the gap.

V and J are TRBV30 and TRBJ2-7; TRBD1 might be the D (5 bases). The V and J ends lost 3 bases and 0 bases respectively, with 12 bases between them. The germline V gene has CDR1 GTSNPN and CDR2 SVGIG (reference sequence). This CDR3 is 14 amino acids long. The CDR3 reads CAWSQGLGSYEQYF. CDR3 bases: TGTGCCTGGAGCCAGGGATTAGGCTCCTACGAGCAGTACTTC.

The chain couples TRBV4-1 to TRBJ1-2, with D possibly matching TRBD1 (5 bases). This CDR3 is 14 amino acids long. The V end lost 1 base, the J end lost 4 bases, and 10 bases lay between the germline ends. The germline V gene encodes CDR1 MGHRA and CDR2 YSYEKL. The CDR3 DNA reads as TGCGCCAGCAGCCAAGGGGGCGCCTCCTATGGCTACACCTTC. Translation: CASSQGGASYGYTF.

This clone has a handful of counts. The rearrangement joins TRBV7-6 to TRBJ2-7; D is uncertain. This CDR3 contains 12 residues. Looked up from germline, CDR1 is SGHVS and CDR2 is FNYEAQ. Trimming took off 4 bases at V and 6 bases at J, with 10 bases between the two ends. The CDR3 DNA sequence: TGTGCCAGCAGCTCCCTCCGGAGCGAGCAGTACTTC. Encoded protein: CASSSLRSEQYF.

The chain combines TRBV5-1 with TRBJ2-5; 9 bases are a match to TRBD2. The trim removed 3 bases at V and 6 bases at J, leaving 6 bases unmatched. Germline V CDR1 and CDR2: SGHRS, YFSETQ. The CDR3 sequence is 14 residues long. CDR3 in DNA: TGCGCCAGCAGCTCCAGCGGGAGGCGGAAGACCCAGTACTTC. The encoded protein is CASSSSGRRKTQYF.

The CDR3: CASSSRDRVFTEAFF. The CDR3 DNA follows: TGTGCCAGCAGCTCCCGGGACAGGGTATTCACTGAAGCTTTCTTT. The rearrangement links TRBV7-2 to TRBJ1-1; 9 bases are a match to TRBD1. Germline values: CDR1 SGHTA, CDR2 FQGNSA. After removal of 4 bases from V and 4 bases from J, the junction contained 7 bases not matched to a gene. This CDR3 is 15 amino acids long.

This clone appeared once. V is TRBV6-1 and J is TRBJ1-1; no definite D call. The CDR3 runs to 12 residues. V was trimmed by 8 bases and J by 1 base, leaving 8 bases between them. In germline, CDR1 is MNHNS, CDR2 SASEGT. The CDR3 reads CASGRENTEAFF. The CDR3 nucleotides read TGTGCCAGCGGACGGGAGAACACTGAAGCTTTCTTT.

V usage is TRBV4-1 and J usage is TRBJ2-1; no firm D call. V was clipped by 0 bases and J by 7 bases, with 10 bases between them. The germline CDR1 and CDR2 sequences are MGHRA and YSYEKL. The CDR3 runs to 14 residues. The CDR3 here is CASSQDPQTNEQFF. In nucleotides, the CDR3 is TGCGCCAGCAGCCAAGACCCCCAGACAAATGAGCAGTTCTTC.

This chain connects TRBV5-1 to TRBJ2-5, with 11 bases that match TRBD1. The V gene end was trimmed by 4 bases and the J gene end by 5 bases; junction bases not matched to a gene: 4. From germline, CDR1 is SGHRS and CDR2 YFSETQ. The CDR3 consists of 14 residues. CDR3 region: CASSGTGGRETQYF. The CDR3 DNA reads TGCGCCAGCAGCGGGACAGGGGGGCGGGAGACCCAGTACTTC. The full variable domain, with the rest looked up from reference TRBV5-1 and TRBJ2-5, is KAGVTQTPRYLIKTRGQQVTLSCSPISGHRSVSWYQQTPGQGLQFLFEYFSETQRNKGNFPGRFSGRQFSNSRSEMNVSTLELGDSALYLCASSGTGGRETQYFGPGTRLLVL.

This rearrangement joins TRBV19 to TRBJ2-1, with TRBD1 matching over 8 bases. The CDR3 runs 15 residues. Germline assignment: CDR1 LNHDA and CDR2 SQIVND (reference sequence). Trimming took 4 bases from V and 2 from J; bases not matched to a gene: 4. The CDR3 reads CASSTTGVAYNEQFF. CDR3 bases: TGTGCCAGTAGTACGACAGGGGTCGCCTACAATGAGCAGTTCTTC.

J is TRBJ1-1 and V is TRBV10-3, with 7 nucleotides matching TRBD1. CDR1 ENHRY and CDR2 SYGVKD come from the germline V gene. V shed 4 bases and J 0 bases; nucleotides not matched to a gene: 8. The CDR3 has 16 amino acids. The CDR3 region is CAISGLGQHMNTEAFF. The CDR3, as DNA: TGTGCCATCAGTGGACTGGGACAGCACATGAACACTGAAGCTTTCTTT.

The V gene is TRBV5-6, the J gene TRBJ2-6; D remains unclear. CDR1 SGHDT and CDR2 YYEEEE come from the germline V gene. The CDR3 spans 15 residues. The V end was cut by 2 bases, the J end by 9 bases, with 15 bases between. The CDR3 DNA reads TGTGCCAGCAGCTTTTCGTTGATGAGTGGCAACGTCCTGACTTTC. Amino acids: CASSFSLMSGNVLTF.